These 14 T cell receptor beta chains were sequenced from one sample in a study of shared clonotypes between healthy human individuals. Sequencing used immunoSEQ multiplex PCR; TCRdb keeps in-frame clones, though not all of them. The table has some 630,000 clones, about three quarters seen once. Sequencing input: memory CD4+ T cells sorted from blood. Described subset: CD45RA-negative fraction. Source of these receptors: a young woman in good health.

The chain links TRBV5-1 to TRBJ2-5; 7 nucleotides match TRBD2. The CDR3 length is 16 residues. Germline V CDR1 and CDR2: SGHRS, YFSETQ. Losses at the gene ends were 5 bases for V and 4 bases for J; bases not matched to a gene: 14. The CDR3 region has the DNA TGCGCCAGCAGACACACTTATCCGGGAGGAAGAGAGACCCAGTACTTC. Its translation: CASRHTYPGGRETQYF.

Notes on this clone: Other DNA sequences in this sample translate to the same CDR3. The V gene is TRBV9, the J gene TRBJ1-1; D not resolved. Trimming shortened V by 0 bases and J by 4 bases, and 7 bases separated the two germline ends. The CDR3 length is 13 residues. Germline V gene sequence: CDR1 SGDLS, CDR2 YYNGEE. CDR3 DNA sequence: TGTGCCAGCAGCGTAGCGTGGGGCACTGAAGCTTTCTTT. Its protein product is CASSVAWGTEAFF.

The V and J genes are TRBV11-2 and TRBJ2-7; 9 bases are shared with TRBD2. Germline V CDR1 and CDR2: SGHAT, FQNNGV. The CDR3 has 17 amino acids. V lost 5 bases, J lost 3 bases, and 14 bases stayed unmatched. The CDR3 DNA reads TGTGCCAGCAGCCCCTATGGCCTAGCGGGAAAAAGCTACGAGCAGTACTTC. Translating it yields CASSPYGLAGKSYEQYF.

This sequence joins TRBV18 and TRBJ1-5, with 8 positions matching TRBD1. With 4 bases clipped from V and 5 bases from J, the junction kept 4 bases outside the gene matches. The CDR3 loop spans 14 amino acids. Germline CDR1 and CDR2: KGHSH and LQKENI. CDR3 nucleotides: TGTGCCAGCTCACTAGGGACAGGTGATCAGCCCCAGCATTTT. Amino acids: CASSLGTGDQPQHF.

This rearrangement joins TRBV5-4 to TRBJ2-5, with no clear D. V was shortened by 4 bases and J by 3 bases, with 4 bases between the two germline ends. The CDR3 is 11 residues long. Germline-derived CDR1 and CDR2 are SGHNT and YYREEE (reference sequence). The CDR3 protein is CASSVKETQYF. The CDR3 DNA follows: TGTGCCAGCAGCGTTAAAGAGACCCAGTACTTC.

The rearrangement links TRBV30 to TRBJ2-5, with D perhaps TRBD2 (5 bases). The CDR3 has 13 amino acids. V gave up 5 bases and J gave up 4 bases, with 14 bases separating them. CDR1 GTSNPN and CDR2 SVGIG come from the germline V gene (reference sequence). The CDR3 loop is CAWAHVRAETQYF. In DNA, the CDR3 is TGTGCCTGGGCCCACGTGCGGGCAGAGACCCAGTACTTC.

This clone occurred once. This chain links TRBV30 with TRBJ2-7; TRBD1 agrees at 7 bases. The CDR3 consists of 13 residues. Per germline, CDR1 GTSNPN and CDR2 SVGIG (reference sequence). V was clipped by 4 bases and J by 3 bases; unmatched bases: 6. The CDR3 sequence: CAWNGGQHYEQYF. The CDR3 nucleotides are TGTGCCTGGAATGGGGGACAGCACTACGAGCAGTACTTC.

The CDR3 DNA sequence: TGTGCCAGTAACACTGGGGTAGAACAGCCCCAGCATTTT. Its translation is CASNTGVEQPQHF. V and J are TRBV19 and TRBJ1-5, with D uncertain. The CDR3 sequence is 13 residues long. V lost 7 bases, J lost 7 bases, and 14 bases lay in between. Germline lookup yields CDR1 LNHDA and CDR2 SQIVND (reference sequence). Together with reference TRBV19 and TRBJ1-5, the CDR3 gives the full variable domain: DGGITQSPKYLFRKEGQNVTLSCEQNLNHDAMYWYRQDPGQGLRLIYYSQIVNDFQKGDIAEGYSVSREKKESFPLTVTSAQKNPTAFYLCASNTGVEQPQHFGDGTRLSIL.

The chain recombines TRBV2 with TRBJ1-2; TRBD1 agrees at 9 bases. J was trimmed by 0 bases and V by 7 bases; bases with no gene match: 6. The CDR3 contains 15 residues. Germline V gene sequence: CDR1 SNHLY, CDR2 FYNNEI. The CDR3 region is CASNLQGAANYGYTF. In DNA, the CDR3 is TGTGCCAGCAATCTACAGGGGGCGGCTAACTATGGCTACACCTTC.

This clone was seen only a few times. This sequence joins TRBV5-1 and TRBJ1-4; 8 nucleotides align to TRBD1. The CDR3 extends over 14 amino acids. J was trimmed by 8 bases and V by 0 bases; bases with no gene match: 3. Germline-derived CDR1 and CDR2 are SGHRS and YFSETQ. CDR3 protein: CASSLGTGSEKLFF. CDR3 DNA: TGCGCCAGCAGCTTGGGGACAGGGAGCGAAAAACTGTTTTTT.

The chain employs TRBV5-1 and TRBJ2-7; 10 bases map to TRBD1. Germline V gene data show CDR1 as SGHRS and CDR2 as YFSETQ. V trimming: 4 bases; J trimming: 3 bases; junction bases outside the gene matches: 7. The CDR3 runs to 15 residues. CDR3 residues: CASSPGTGANYEQYF. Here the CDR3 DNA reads TGCGCCAGCAGCCCCGGGACAGGGGCAAACTACGAGCAGTACTTC.

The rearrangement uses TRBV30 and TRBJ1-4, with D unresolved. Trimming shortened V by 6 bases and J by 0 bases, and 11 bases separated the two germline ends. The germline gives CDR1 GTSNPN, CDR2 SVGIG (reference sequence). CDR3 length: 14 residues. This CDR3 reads CACTPLATNEKLFF. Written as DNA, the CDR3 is TGTGCCTGCACTCCACTAGCAACTAATGAAAAACTGTTTTTT.

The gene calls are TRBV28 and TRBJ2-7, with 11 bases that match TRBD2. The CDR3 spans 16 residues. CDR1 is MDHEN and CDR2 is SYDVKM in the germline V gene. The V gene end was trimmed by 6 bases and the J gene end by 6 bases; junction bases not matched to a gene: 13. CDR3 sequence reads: CASRGGGTSGLSEQYF. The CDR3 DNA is TGTGCCAGCAGGGGGGGCGGGACTAGCGGCTTGAGCGAGCAGTACTTC.

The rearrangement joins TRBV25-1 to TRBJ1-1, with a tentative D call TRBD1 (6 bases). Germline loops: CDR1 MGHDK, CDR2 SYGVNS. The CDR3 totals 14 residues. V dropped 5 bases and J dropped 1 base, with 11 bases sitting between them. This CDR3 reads CASSKEGGNTEAFF. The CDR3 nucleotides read TGTGCCAGCAGTAAAGAAGGGGGGAACACTGAAGCTTTCTTT.